This T cell receptor beta chain derives from a study of cytomegalovirus exposure and HLA in healthy donors. Study results and caveats: Later analysis found that TCR beta chains associated with HLA were more clonally expanded than other, equally common chains. Testing in vitro showed a few CMV-associated chains specific for CMV antigens. An analysis that came later showed most CMV-associated TCR beta chains appearing HLA-restricted.

Comments on this clone: Its antigen is currently unknown.

The PCR ran on 60 Vbeta and 13 Jbeta primers. Profiled with immunoSEQ multiplex PCR; TCRdb holds only in-frame clones, not every one. The table shows 150,000 to 200,000 clones, with about 77% occurring only once. Sequenced sample: PBMCs. The sequence came from a woman in her twenties or thirties in good health and CMV-seropositive.

The CDR3 sequence: CASSLTGALNTEAFF. Written as DNA, the CDR3 is TGTGCCAGCAGCCTGACAGGGGCCCTGAACACTGAAGCTTTCTTT. The chain recombines TRBV7-6 with TRBJ1-1, with TRBD1 matching 8 bases. Germline CDR1 and CDR2: SGHVS and FNYEAQ. V shed 5 bases and J 0 bases; nucleotides not matched to a gene: 5. CDR3 length: 15 residues.